The 19 T cell receptor beta chains in this list originate from one sample, sequenced in a study of Graves' ophthalmopathy and Graves' hyperthyroidism. Amplification of the TCR beta CDR3 regions used RNA transcripts (as template). HTBI primers primed a first-round RT-PCR, and a second-round multiplex PCR followed. TCRdb used MiXCR to reprocess the multiplex PCR reads, holding one entry per CDR3 protein. The sample includes roughly 700,000 distinct CDR3 sequences, roughly two fifths of them seen just once. Sequenced input: peripheral blood. These TCRs come from an adult man with Graves' ophthalmopathy.

Details on this clonotype: The junction and the germline gene differ at one end; a read error may be behind it. This chain links TRBV25-1 with TRBJ1-2; TRBD1 matches at 7 bases. The length of the CDR3 is 15 residues. The germline V gene encodes CDR1 MGHDK and CDR2 SYGVNS. CDR3 sequence (DNA): TGTGCCAGCAGTGAATCGACAGGGCAAAACTCTGGCTACACCTTC. This translates into CASSESTGQNSGYTF.

This clonotype occurred once. A single base separates this from a much larger clone, so it may be a read error. V usage is TRBV25-1 and J usage is TRBJ1-2; D is uncertain. With 6 bases removed from V and 4 bases from J, the gap between germline ends came to 18 bases. The germline V gene has CDR1 MGHDK and CDR2 SYGVNS. This CDR3 contains 15 residues. The chain's CDR3 is CASSPARRDGYGYTF. The CDR3 DNA reads TGTGCCAGCAGCCCAGCCAGAAGGGATGGCTATGGCTACACCTTC.

This clonotype has only one observation. The chain carries TRBV2 and TRBJ1-4, with D perhaps TRBD1 (6 bases). The CDR3 is made up of 13 amino acids. Germline V gene sequence: CDR1 SNHLY, CDR2 FYNNEI. Deletions cut 8 bases from V and 8 bases from J, with 15 bases between. Here the CDR3 DNA reads TGTGCCAGCGGTGTTAGGGGGGAGGAAAAACTGTTTTTT. This translates into CASGVRGEEKLFF.

The V and J genes are TRBV2 and TRBJ2-3; the D is unclear. The CDR3 covers 13 residues. From germline, CDR1 is SNHLY and CDR2 FYNNEI. V dropped 8 bases and J dropped 4 bases, with 13 bases sitting between them. CDR3 region: CASASNPPDTQYF. CDR3 DNA sequence: TGTGCCAGCGCCTCGAACCCCCCAGATACGCAGTATTTT.

The chain links TRBV19 to TRBJ2-2, with D maybe TRBD1 (6 bases). In germline, CDR1 is LNHDA, CDR2 SQIVND (reference sequence). V lost 3 bases and J lost 1, with 12 bases in between. This CDR3 is 16 amino acids long. CDR3 coding DNA: TGTGCCAGTAGTATGGAAGGACAGATGAACACCGGGGAGCTGTTTTTT. Encoded protein: CASSMEGQMNTGELFF.

J is TRBJ2-7 and V is TRBV2, with D possibly being TRBD1 (5 bases). With 6 bases removed from V and 3 bases from J, the gap between germline ends came to 12 bases. Per the germline V gene, CDR1 is SNHLY and CDR2 is FYNNEI. This CDR3 is built from 13 residues. The CDR3 sequence: CASRDNFGYEQYF. The CDR3, as DNA: TGTGCCAGCAGGGACAACTTCGGCTACGAGCAGTACTTC.

The V call is TRBV10-3, the J call TRBJ1-6; no firm D call. The CDR3 has 13 residues. Trimming removed 2 bases from V and 11 bases from J, with 10 bases in between. The germline V gene has CDR1 ENHRY and CDR2 SYGVKD. Written as DNA, the CDR3 is TGTGCCATCAGTGAGGCGTACGTGCCACCCCTCCACTTT. Protein: CAISEAYVPPLHF.

The genes are TRBV6-1 and TRBJ2-5; 9 bases agree with TRBD2. The germline CDR1 and CDR2 sequences are MNHNS and SASEGT. The ends lost 0 bases at V and 2 bases at J; junction bases unmatched: 7. The CDR3 loop spans 17 amino acids. DNA for the CDR3: TGTGCCAGCAGTGAAGCGGCAGCTAGCGGGATTCAAGAGACCCAGTACTTC. Its translation: CASSEAAASGIQETQYF.

J is TRBJ1-1 and V is TRBV10-3; D is unresolved. V was clipped by 6 bases and J by 4 bases, with 6 bases between them. The CDR3 extends over 11 amino acids. From germline, CDR1 is ENHRY and CDR2 SYGVKD. The CDR3 coding sequence is TGTGCCATCAGCGGGAGCACTGAAGCTTTCTTT. Its translation: CAISGSTEAFF.

This clonotype was picked up many times. The V call is TRBV15, the J call TRBJ1-1; D ambiguous. V shed 4 bases and J shed 0 bases, with 12 bases lying between them. The CDR3 extends over 15 amino acids. Germline assignment: CDR1 LNHNV and CDR2 YYDKDF (reference sequence). The CDR3 DNA sequence: TGTGCCACCAGCAACTTTTCCGCCCTGAACACTGAAGCTTTCTTT. Translated: CATSNFSALNTEAFF.

The V gene is TRBV2, the J gene TRBJ2-7; D possibly corresponds to TRBD1 (5 bases). Germline CDR1 and CDR2: SNHLY and FYNNEI. The CDR3 extends over 13 amino acids. V lost 5 bases and J lost 1, with 9 bases in between. CDR3 in amino acids: CASSSKGSYEQYF. CDR3 DNA: TGTGCCAGCAGTTCAAAGGGGTCCTACGAGCAGTACTTC. The full variable domain, its missing parts supplied by reference TRBV2 and TRBJ2-7, is EPEVTQTPSHQVTQMGQEVILRCVPISNHLYFYWYRQILGQKVEFLVSFYNNEISEKSEIFDDQFSVERPDGSNFTLKIRSTKLEDSAMYFCASSSKGSYEQYFGPGTRLTVT.

This clonotype appeared once. The junction does not match germline at one end; this may be a read error. The J gene is TRBJ2-7, the V gene TRBV10-3; 10 bases fit TRBD1. The CDR3 runs 15 residues. Germline-derived CDR1 and CDR2 are ENHRY and SYGVKD. CDR3 nucleotide sequence: TGTGCCAGCAGTTCGGGACAGGGGCACTCCTACGAGCAGTACTTC. Translation gives CASSSGQGHSYEQYF.

This clonotype was observed a handful of times. A much larger clonotype is one base distant, so this may be a read error. This chain joins TRBV7-2 and TRBJ1-6; D is possibly TRBD1 (5 bases). The CDR3 is 15 residues long. The ends were cut back, 0 bases at V and 10 bases at J, with 13 bases in the middle. Germline lookup yields CDR1 SGHTA and CDR2 FQGNSA. The CDR3 bases are TGTGCCAGCAGCTTAGCCCGGGACGGGATCTCACCCCTCCACTTT. This translates into CASSLARDGISPLHF.

This clonotype appeared once. The rearrangement joins TRBV5-1 to TRBJ2-3; a weak D match, TRBD1 (6 bases). The CDR3 is 17 residues long. Trimming shortened V by 4 bases and J by 6 bases, and 24 bases separated the two germline ends. Germline V gene data show CDR1 as SGHRS and CDR2 as YFSETQ. CDR3 DNA: TGCGCCAGCAGCAAGGGATTCTCTGACAGGCCTGGGGATACGCAGTATTTT. This translates into CASSKGFSDRPGDTQYF.

This sequence joins TRBV4-3 and TRBJ2-5; 7 bases map to TRBD2. Trimming at V came to 0 bases and at J to 5 bases, leaving 9 bases not matched to a gene. Germline V gene sequence: CDR1 LGHNA, CDR2 YSLEER. This CDR3 is 16 amino acids long. CDR3 sequence: CASSQDLGLAEETQYF. The CDR3 coding sequence is TGCGCCAGCAGCCAAGATCTGGGGCTAGCGGAGGAGACCCAGTACTTC.

This clonotype was recorded at least ten times. The V and J genes are TRBV7-3 and TRBJ1-1; no clear D gene. The CDR3 contains 13 residues. With 5 bases removed from V and 1 base from J, the gap between germline ends came to 8 bases. Germline CDR1 is SGHTA and CDR2 is FQGTGA. CDR3 nucleotide sequence: TGTGCCAGCAGCATGACTTCGAACACTGAAGCTTTCTTT. Amino acids: CASSMTSNTEAFF.

V usage is TRBV9 and J usage is TRBJ1-2; maybe TRBD1 (5 bases). The CDR3 runs 14 residues. Germline CDR1 and CDR2: SGDLS and YYNGEE. V lost 4 bases and J 3 bases, leaving 13 bases between the germline ends. CDR3 DNA: TGTGCCAGCAGCCCGGGAGGGGTCGACTATGGCTACACCTTC. Encoded protein: CASSPGGVDYGYTF.

Comment on this clonotype: This sequence may be a read error, since a much larger clone differs from it by one base. This chain uses TRBV7-6 with TRBJ1-6; D is perhaps TRBD1 (5 bases). The CDR3 length is 15 residues. Trimming left V 5 bases short and J 11 bases short, with 19 bases between. Looked up from germline, CDR1 is SGHVS and CDR2 is FNYEAQ. In nucleotides, the CDR3 is TGTGCCAGCAGCCCCGGGACTCAGCTCCGTCCACCCCTCCACTTT. This sequence encodes CASSPGTQLRPPLHF.

The gene calls are TRBV9 and TRBJ2-5; 10 bases map to TRBD1. Looked up from germline, CDR1 is SGDLS and CDR2 is YYNGEE. This CDR3 has 15 amino acids. After removal of 5 bases from V and 5 bases from J, the junction contained 9 bases not matched to a gene. The CDR3 spells CASSFRGQGLETQYF. Here the CDR3 DNA reads TGTGCCAGCAGTTTTCGGGGACAGGGGTTGGAGACCCAGTACTTC.